This T cell receptor beta chain was identified during a study of identical twins. Points on this clonotype: Antigen unknown.

Study observations and caveats: For out-of-frame alpha sequences shared by twins, low generation probability was in excess. Out-of-frame TCR alpha sharing observed in monozygotic twins exceeded model estimates. Insertions were reduced in abundant cord blood beta clonotypes but not in memory repertoires.

In TCRdb, the 5' RACE reads were re-called with MiXCR into one record per CDR3 protein. Among more than 1.5 million distinct CDR3 sequences listed, under 35% were seen once. Germline CDR1 reads KGHSH; CDR2 reads LQKENI. Trimming took off 3 bases at V and 2 bases at J, with 11 bases between the two ends. The CDR3 is 15 residues long. Material for sequencing was cord blood. This sequence originates from a newborn girl in good health. J is TRBJ1-5 and V is TRBV18; D is possibly TRBD1 (6 bases). The CDR3 spells CASSPQTGRNQPQHF. The CDR3 DNA follows: TGTGCCAGCTCACCTCAGACAGGCCGCAATCAGCCCCAGCATTTT.